The clone carrying this T cell receptor (beta chain) was seen more than once but under ten times. This entry comes from a study of cytomegalovirus exposure and HLA in healthy donors. The ends lost 0 bases at V and 0 bases at J; junction bases unmatched: 2. This CDR3 is built from 15 residues. Germline V lookup: CDR1 SGHVS, CDR2 FNYEAQ. PCR involved 60 Vbeta and 13 Jbeta primers. Clones were read by immunoSEQ multiplex PCR, and TCRdb kept only the in-frame ones, dropping some. The sample lists 90,000 to 110,000 clones, about 13% occurring once. Sequences were obtained from PBMCs. The rearrangement joins TRBV7-6 to TRBJ2-7; TRBD2 agrees at 7 bases. The receptor was isolated from a middle-aged man in good health and CMV-seropositive. CDR3 in amino acids: CASSLAASGSYEQYF. In DNA form, the CDR3 reads TGTGCCAGCAGCTTAGCGGCTAGCGGCTCCTACGAGCAGTACTTC.